This T cell receptor beta chain stems from a study of blood T cell repertoires in COVID-19. For the study at large: Acute and convalescent COVID-19 specimens originated in the United States, Italy and Spain.

Germline assignment: CDR1 MNHEY and CDR2 SVGAGI. The CDR3 length is 13 residues. Deletions cut 6 bases from V and 7 bases from J, with 13 bases between. TCRdb's copy holds only in-frame clones and misses some; the assay was immunoSEQ multiplex PCR. The sample has approximately 92,000 clones, approximately 81% seen once. The sequence derives from a man aged 55-75 years with acute or convalescent COVID-19. The sequencing input was peripheral blood. The rearrangement links TRBV6-5 to TRBJ1-5; maybe TRBD1 (6 bases). CDR3 protein: CASSLTGSQPQHF. The CDR3 region has the DNA TGTGCCAGCAGCTTAACAGGGAGCCAGCCCCAGCATTTT.